Shown below are 14 T cell receptor beta chains from a single sample sequenced in a study. From the 5' RACE reads, TCRdb called clonotypes with MiXCR, one entry per CDR3 protein. The data show 30,000 or so distinct CDR3 sequences, around 22% seen once. The sample was memory CD4+ T cells sorted from blood. Subset here: memory CD4+ T cells, CD4+CD45RO+CD25-. The receptors were gathered from a female donor with breast cancer.

V and J are TRBV12-3 or TRBV12-4 and TRBJ2-7; D gene unclear. CDR3 length: 14 residues. Trimming pared 5 bases from V and 3 bases from J, leaving 14 bases between. CDR3 loop: CASSLTLFGYEQYF. The DNA of the CDR3 is TGTGCCAGCAGTCTGACCCTCTTCGGCTACGAGCAGTACTTC.

This clonotype was seen more than once but under ten times. The CDR3 nucleotides read TGTGCCAGCAGCCTAACAGGGGTAGTGGCCAACGTCCTGACTTTC. This sequence encodes CASSLTGVVANVLTF. J is TRBJ2-6 and V is TRBV6-2 or TRBV6-3, with 7 positions matching TRBD1. CDR1 and CDR2 (germline): MNHEY, SVGEGT. The CDR3 length is 15 residues. V lost 6 bases to trimming and J lost 6 bases; unmatched junction nucleotides: 8.

As concerns this clonotype: With a much larger clone just one base away, this may be a read error. The conserved final phenylalanine or tryptophan is absent from the CDR3, which likely points to a read error. This chain uses TRBV7-6 with TRBJ2-7, with D unresolved. The ends were cut back, 0 bases at V and 3 bases at J, with 6 bases in the middle. Germline CDR1 and CDR2: SGHVS and FNYEAQ. The CDR3 is made up of 13 amino acids. DNA of the CDR3: TGTGCCAGCAGCTTAGCAACAGACTACGAGCAGTACTCC. This sequence encodes CASSLATDYEQYS.

In the case of this clonotype: It may be a read error: a sequence one base away is much more abundant. The V and J genes are TRBV4-1 and TRBJ2-1, with TRBD2 identical over 11 bases. Germline-derived CDR1 and CDR2 are MGHRA and YSYEKL. The V gene end was trimmed by 11 bases and the J gene end by 4 bases; junction bases not matched to a gene: 13. The CDR3 sequence is 16 residues long. This CDR3 is CAGGLTGTSGYNEQFF. As DNA, the CDR3 is TGCGCCGGCGGCTTAACCGGGACTAGCGGTTACAATGAGCAGTTCTTC.

This clonotype qualifies as medium-sized (0.01 to 0.1%). J is TRBJ1-2 and V is TRBV6-5; 9 bases are a match to TRBD1. The CDR3 totals 15 residues. V dropped 0 bases and J dropped 8; count of bases not matched to a gene: 7. CDR1 MNHEY and CDR2 SVGAGI come from the germline V gene. Here the CDR3 DNA reads TGTGCCAGCAGTTACTCGGACAGGGGATCGAGCGGCTACACCTTC. This gives the protein CASSYSDRGSSGYTF.

This clonotype was seen many times. The chain couples TRBV7-8 to TRBJ2-5; TRBD2 agrees at 11 bases. Trimming at V came to 5 bases and at J to 2 bases, leaving 10 bases not matched to a gene. The CDR3 contains 17 residues. The germline gives CDR1 SGHVS, CDR2 FQNEAQ. As DNA, the CDR3 is TGTGCCAGCAGCCCGACGGCTAGCGGGAGGTTTCAAGAGACCCAGTACTTC. Translating it yields CASSPTASGRFQETQYF.

In this sample, this clonotype turned up a few times. CDR3 DNA sequence: TGCGCCAGCAGCTTGGATGTAGCGGGAGAGACAGATACGCAGTATTTT. Residues: CASSLDVAGETDTQYF. V and J are TRBV5-1 and TRBJ2-3; 9 nucleotides align to TRBD2. With V trimmed by 0 bases and J by 3 bases, 5 bases remained unmatched. This CDR3 spans 16 amino acids. The germline V gene encodes CDR1 SGHRS and CDR2 YFSETQ.

This clonotype has a handful of counts. The chain couples TRBV4-3 to TRBJ2-7; D remains unclear. The germline V and J ends were trimmed by 0 bases and 0 bases, with 6 bases remaining between them. The CDR3 runs to 14 residues. Germline V gene lookup returns CDR1 LGHNA and CDR2 YSLEER. CDR3 sequence reads: CASSQDSNSYEQYF. The CDR3, as DNA: TGCGCCAGCAGCCAAGATTCTAACTCCTACGAGCAGTACTTC.

Only a few counts were recorded for this clonotype. The chain joins TRBV28 to TRBJ2-7; D might be TRBD1 (6 bases). This CDR3 region has 13 residues. Germline CDR1 is MDHEN and CDR2 is SYDVKM. Trimming shortened V by 3 bases and J by 7 bases, and 13 bases separated the two germline ends. The chain's CDR3 is CASSFTGSREQYF. The DNA of the CDR3 is TGTGCCAGCAGTTTCACAGGGTCGCGGGAGCAGTACTTC.

This clonotype was picked up a small number of times. The V and J genes are TRBV5-6 and TRBJ2-7, with TRBD1 as a possible D gene (5 bases). Germline values: CDR1 SGHDT, CDR2 YYEEEE. CDR3 length: 14 amino acids. Trimming cost V 4 bases and J 0 bases, with 11 bases left between them. The DNA for the CDR3 is TGTGCCAGCAGCCAGGACACTTACTCCTACGAGCAGTACTTC. Its protein product is CASSQDTYSYEQYF.

This clonotype was detected ten times or more. The V gene is TRBV4-2, the J gene TRBJ2-5, with 7 bases fitting TRBD2. The CDR3 totals 14 residues. V was pared by 4 bases and J by 1 base, with 3 bases of the junction left unmatched. Germline V CDR1 and CDR2: LGHNA, YNFKEQ. CDR3 residues: CASSRGGSQETQYF. The CDR3 coding sequence is TGTGCCAGCAGCCGGGGGGGTTCCCAAGAGACCCAGTACTTC.

The table lists this clonotype with a few counts. The rearrangement uses TRBV5-5 and TRBJ2-1; no reliable D call. Trimming shortened V by 0 bases and J by 5 bases, and 12 bases separated the two germline ends. Germline V gives CDR1 SGHKS, CDR2 YYEKEE (reference sequence). The CDR3 runs to 15 residues. The CDR3 region is CASSLVALLNNEQFF. In DNA, the CDR3 is TGTGCCAGCAGCTTGGTGGCGCTATTAAACAATGAGCAGTTCTTC.

The chain recombines TRBV15 with TRBJ1-2, with 9 positions matching TRBD1. Looked up from germline, CDR1 is LNHNV and CDR2 is YYDKDF (reference sequence). Trimming at V came to 0 bases and at J to 0 bases, leaving 8 bases not matched to a gene. This CDR3 is built from 18 residues. The CDR3, as DNA: TGTGCCACCAGCAGAGATGCGGGACAGGGAGCATCTAACTATGGCTACACCTTC. This encodes CATSRDAGQGASNYGYTF.

The chain couples TRBV15 to TRBJ1-5, with 8 bases matching TRBD1. Germline V gene sequence: CDR1 LNHNV, CDR2 YYDKDF (reference sequence). The CDR3 covers 15 residues. V lost 1 base, J lost 6 bases, and 5 bases stayed unmatched. The CDR3 loop is CATSRGRGQTQPQHF. Here the CDR3 DNA reads TGTGCCACCAGCAGAGGCAGGGGGCAGACTCAGCCCCAGCATTTT.